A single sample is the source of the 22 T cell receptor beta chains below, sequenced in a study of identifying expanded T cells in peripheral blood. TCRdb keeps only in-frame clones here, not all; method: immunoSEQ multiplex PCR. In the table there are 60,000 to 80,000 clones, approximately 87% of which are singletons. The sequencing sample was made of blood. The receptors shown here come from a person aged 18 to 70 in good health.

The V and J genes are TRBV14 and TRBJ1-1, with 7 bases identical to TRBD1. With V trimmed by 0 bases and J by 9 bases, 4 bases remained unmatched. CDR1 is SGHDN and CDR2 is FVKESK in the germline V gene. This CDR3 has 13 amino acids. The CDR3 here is CASSQDLRGQAFF. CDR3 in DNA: TGTGCCAGCAGCCAAGACTTGAGGGGGCAAGCTTTCTTT.

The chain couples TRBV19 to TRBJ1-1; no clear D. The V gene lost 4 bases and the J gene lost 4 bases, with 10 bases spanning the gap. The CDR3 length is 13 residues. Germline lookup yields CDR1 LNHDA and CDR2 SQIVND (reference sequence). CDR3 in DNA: TGTGCCAGTAGTACCGGGCTTGGCACTGAAGCTTTCTTT. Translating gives CASSTGLGTEAFF. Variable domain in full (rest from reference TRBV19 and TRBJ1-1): DGGITQSPKYLFRKEGQNVTLSCEQNLNHDAMYWYRQDPGQGLRLIYYSQIVNDFQKGDIAEGYSVSREKKESFPLTVTSAQKNPTAFYLCASSTGLGTEAFFGQGTRLTVV.

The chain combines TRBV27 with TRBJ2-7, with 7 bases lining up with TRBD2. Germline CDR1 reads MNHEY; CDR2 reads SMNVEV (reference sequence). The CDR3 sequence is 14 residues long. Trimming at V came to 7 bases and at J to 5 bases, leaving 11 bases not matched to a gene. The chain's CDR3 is CASTDRSGKNEQYF. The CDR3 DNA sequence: TGTGCCAGCACGGATCGGAGCGGGAAGAACGAGCAGTACTTC.

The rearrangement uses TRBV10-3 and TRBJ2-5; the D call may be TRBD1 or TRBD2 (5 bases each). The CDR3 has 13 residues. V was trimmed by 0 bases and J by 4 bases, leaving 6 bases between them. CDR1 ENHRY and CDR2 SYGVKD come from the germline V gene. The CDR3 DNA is TGTGCCATCAGTGAGTCGAGGGGAGAGACCCAGTACTTC. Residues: CAISESRGETQYF.

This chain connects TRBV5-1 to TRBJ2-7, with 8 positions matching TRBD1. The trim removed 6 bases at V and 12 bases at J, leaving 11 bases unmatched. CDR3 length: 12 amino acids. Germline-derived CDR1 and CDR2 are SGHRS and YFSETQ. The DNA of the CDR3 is TGCGCCAGCACACTATTATCACAGGGGGGGTACTTC. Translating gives CASTLLSQGGYF.

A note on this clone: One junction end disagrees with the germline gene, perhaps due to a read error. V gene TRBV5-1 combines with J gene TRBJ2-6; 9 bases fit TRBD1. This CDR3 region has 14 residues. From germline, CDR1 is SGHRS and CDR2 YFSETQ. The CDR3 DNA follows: TGCGCCAGCAGCTTGGGACAGGGGGTCAACGTCCTGACTTTC. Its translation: CASSLGQGVNVLTF. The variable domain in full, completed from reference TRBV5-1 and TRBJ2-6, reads KAGVTQTPRYLIKTRGQQVTLSCSPISGHRSVSWYQQTPGQGLQFLFEYFSETQRNKGNFPGRFSGRQFSNSRSEMNVSTLELGDSALYLCASSLGQGVNVLTFGAGSRLTVL.

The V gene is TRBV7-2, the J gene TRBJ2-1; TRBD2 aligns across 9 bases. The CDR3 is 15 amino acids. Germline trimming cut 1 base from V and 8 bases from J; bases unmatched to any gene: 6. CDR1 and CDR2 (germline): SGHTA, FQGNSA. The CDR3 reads CASSLGAGGVYEQFF. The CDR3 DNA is TGTGCCAGCAGCTTAGGAGCGGGGGGAGTCTATGAGCAGTTCTTC.

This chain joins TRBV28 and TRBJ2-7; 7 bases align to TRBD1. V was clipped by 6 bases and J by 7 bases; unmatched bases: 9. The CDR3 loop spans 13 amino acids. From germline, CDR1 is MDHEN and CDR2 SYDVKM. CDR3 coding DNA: TGTGCCAGCAGAACACAGGGGCGTGGGGAGCAGTACTTC. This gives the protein CASRTQGRGEQYF. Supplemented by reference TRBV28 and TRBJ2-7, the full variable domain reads DVKVTQSSRYLVKRTGEKVFLECVQDMDHENMFWYRQDPGLGLRLIYFSYDVKMKEKGDIPEGYSVSREKKERFSLILESASTNQTSMYLCASRTQGRGEQYFGPGTRLTVT.

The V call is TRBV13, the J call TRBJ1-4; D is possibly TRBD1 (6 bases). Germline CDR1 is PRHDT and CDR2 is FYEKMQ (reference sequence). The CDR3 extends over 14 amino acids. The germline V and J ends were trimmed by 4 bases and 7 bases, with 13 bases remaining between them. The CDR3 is CASSSRGGFEKLFF. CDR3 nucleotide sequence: TGTGCCAGCAGCTCCCGAGGGGGGTTTGAAAAACTGTTTTTT.

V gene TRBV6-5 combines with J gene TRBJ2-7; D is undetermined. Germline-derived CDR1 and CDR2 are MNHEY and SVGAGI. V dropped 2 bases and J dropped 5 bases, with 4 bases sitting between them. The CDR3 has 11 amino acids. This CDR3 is CASSYRDEQYF. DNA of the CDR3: TGTGCCAGCAGTTACAGGGACGAGCAGTACTTC.

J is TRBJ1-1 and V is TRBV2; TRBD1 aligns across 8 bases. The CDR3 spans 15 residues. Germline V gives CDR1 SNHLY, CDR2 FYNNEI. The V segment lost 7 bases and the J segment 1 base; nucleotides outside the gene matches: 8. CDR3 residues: CASTRRGLANTEAFF. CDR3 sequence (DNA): TGTGCCAGCACTCGCAGGGGGCTCGCGAACACTGAAGCTTTCTTT. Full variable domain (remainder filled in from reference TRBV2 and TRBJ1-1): EPEVTQTPSHQVTQMGQEVILRCVPISNHLYFYWYRQILGQKVEFLVSFYNNEISEKSEIFDDQFSVERPDGSNFTLKIRSTKLEDSAMYFCASTRRGLANTEAFFGQGTRLTVV.

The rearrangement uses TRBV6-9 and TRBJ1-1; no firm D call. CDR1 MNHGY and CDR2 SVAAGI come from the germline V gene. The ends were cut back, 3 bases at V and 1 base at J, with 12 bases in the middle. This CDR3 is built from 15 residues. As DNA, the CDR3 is TGTGCCAGCAGTTACCTTGGGCATAAGAACACTGAAGCTTTCTTT. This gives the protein CASSYLGHKNTEAFF.

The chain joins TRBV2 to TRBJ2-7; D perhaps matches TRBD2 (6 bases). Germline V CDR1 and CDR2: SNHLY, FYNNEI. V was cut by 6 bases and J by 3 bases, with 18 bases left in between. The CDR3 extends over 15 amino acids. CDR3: CASREGPIGGYEQYF. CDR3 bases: TGTGCCAGCAGGGAGGGGCCTATCGGGGGCTACGAGCAGTACTTC. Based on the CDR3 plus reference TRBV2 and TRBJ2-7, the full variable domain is EPEVTQTPSHQVTQMGQEVILRCVPISNHLYFYWYRQILGQKVEFLVSFYNNEISEKSEIFDDQFSVERPDGSNFTLKIRSTKLEDSAMYFCASREGPIGGYEQYFGPGTRLTVT.

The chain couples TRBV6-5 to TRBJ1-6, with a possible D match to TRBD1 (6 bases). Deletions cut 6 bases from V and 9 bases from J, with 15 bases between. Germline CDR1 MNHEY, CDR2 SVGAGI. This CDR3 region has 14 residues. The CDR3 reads CASRSTGNRSPLHF. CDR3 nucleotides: TGTGCCAGCAGGTCTACAGGGAACCGTTCACCCCTCCACTTT.

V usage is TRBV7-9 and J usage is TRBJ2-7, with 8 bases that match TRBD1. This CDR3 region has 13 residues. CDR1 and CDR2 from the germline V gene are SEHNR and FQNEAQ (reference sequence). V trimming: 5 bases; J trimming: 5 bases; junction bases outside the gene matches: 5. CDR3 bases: TGTGCCAGCAGCCGAACGACAGGGGACGAGCAGTACTTC. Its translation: CASSRTTGDEQYF.

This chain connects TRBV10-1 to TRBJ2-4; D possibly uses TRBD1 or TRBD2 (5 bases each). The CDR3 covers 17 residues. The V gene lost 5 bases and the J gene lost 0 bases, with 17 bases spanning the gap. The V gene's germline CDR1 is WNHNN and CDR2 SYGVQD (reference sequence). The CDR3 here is CASSTLGEYIAKNIQYF. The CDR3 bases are TGCGCCAGCAGTACCTTGGGGGAGTACATAGCCAAAAACATTCAGTACTTC.

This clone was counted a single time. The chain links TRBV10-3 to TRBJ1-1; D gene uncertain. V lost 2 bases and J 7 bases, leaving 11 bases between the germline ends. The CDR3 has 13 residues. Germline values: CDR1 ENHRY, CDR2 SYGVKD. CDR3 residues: CAISERGSGEAFF. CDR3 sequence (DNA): TGTGCCATCAGTGAGCGGGGATCCGGTGAAGCTTTCTTT.

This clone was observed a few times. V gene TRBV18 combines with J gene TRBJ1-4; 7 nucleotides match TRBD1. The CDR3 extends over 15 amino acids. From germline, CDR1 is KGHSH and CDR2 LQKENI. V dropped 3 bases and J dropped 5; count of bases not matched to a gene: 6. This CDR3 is CASSPRDSANEKLFF. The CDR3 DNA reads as TGTGCCAGCTCACCGAGGGACAGCGCGAATGAAAAACTGTTTTTT.

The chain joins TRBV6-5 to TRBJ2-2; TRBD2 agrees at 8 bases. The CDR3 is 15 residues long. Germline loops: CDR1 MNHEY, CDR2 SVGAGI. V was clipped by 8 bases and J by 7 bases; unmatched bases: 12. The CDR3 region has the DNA TGTGCCAGCTTCCACTGGGGAGCGGGGGTCGGGGAGCTGTTTTTT. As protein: CASFHWGAGVGELFF.

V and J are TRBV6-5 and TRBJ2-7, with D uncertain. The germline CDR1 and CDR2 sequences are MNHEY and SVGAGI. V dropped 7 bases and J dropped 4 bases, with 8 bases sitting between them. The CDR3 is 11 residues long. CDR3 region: CASTSGYEQYF. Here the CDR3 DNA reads TGTGCCAGCACGAGTGGATACGAGCAGTACTTC.

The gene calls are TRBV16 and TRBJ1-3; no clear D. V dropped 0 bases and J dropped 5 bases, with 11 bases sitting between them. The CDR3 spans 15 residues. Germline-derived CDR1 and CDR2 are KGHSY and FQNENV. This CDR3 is CASSQSHAARNTIYF. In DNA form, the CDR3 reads TGTGCCAGCAGCCAATCGCATGCAGCCCGAAACACCATATATTTT.

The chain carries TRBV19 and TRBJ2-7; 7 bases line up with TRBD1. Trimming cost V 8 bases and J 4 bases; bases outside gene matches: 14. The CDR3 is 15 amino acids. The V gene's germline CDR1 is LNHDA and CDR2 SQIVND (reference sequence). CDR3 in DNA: TGTGCCAGTGGGCGATCTGGGACAGAAGTATACGAGCAGTACTTC. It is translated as CASGRSGTEVYEQYF. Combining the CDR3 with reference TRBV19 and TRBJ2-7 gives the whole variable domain DGGITQSPKYLFRKEGQNVTLSCEQNLNHDAMYWYRQDPGQGLRLIYYSQIVNDFQKGDIAEGYSVSREKKESFPLTVTSAQKNPTAFYLCASGRSGTEVYEQYFGPGTRLTVT.